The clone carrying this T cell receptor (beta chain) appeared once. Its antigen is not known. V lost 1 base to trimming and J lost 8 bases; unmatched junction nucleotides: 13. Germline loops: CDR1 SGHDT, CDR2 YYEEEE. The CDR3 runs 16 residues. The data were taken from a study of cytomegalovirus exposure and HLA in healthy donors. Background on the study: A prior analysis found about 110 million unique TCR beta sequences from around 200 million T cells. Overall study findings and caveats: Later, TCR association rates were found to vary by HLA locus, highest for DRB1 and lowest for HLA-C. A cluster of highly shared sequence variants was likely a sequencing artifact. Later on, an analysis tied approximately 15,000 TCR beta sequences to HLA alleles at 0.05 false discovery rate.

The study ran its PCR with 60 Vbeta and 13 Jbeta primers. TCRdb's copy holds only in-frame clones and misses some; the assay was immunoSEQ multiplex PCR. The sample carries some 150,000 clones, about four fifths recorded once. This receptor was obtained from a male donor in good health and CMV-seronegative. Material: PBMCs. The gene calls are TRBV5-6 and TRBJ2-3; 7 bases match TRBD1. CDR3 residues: CASSLWAGGYFGTQYF. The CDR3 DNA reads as TGTGCCAGCAGCTTGTGGGCAGGGGGTTATTTTGGTACGCAGTATTTT.